This is a list of T cell receptor beta chains from one sample in a study of response to subunit inactivated influenza vaccine. TCRdb passed the RT-PCR reads through MiXCR, listing each CDR3 protein once. The table records hundreds of thousands of distinct CDR3 sequences, just over 20% of them present only once. Sequencing was performed on PBMCs from blood, taken approximately 20 months after vaccination. The receptors were gathered from a man between 50 and 75 years old who received an inactivated influenza vaccine. CDR3s include the opening cysteine and the closing phenylalanine or tryptophan. D genes are given only for firm matches. Rows give clone size only sometimes, using once, few, many, or a class for an expanded clone.

>TRBV7-9|TRBJ1-1|few|NA
TGTGCCAGCAGCTCGGGGGGCGCCCGGAACACTGAAGCTTTCTTT
CASSSGGARNTEAFF
>TRBV6-2/TRBV6-3|TRBJ2-3|NA|NA
TGTGCCAGCAGTCAAGGACGGAGAGGGCCTCGAACAGATACGCAGTATTTT
CASSQGRRGPRTDTQYF
>TRBV2|TRBJ2-1|NA|TRBD2
TGTGCCAGCAGTCCCGGGACTAGCAGTTCTAGGGTTGAGCAGTTCTTC
CASSPGTSSSRVEQFF
>TRBV10-3|TRBJ2-3|few|TRBD2
TGTGCCATCAGCGGGACTAGCGGGCGAAGGGCAGATACGCAGTATTTT
CAISGTSGRRADTQYF
>TRBV4-1|TRBJ1-6|many|NA
TGCGCCAGCAGCCGCGGATCGAGCTCCTATAATTCACCCCTCCACTTT
CASSRGSSSYNSPLHF
>TRBV28|TRBJ1-2|few|TRBD1
TGTGCCAGCAGGTCCGGGACAGGGTTGCGCTACACCTTC
CASRSGTGLRYTF
>TRBV24-1|TRBJ1-2|few|TRBD1
TGTGCCACCAGCAAGGACAGGGCCAGCGGCTACACCTTC
CATSKDRASGYTF
>TRBV2|TRBJ2-1|once|TRBD2
TGTGCCAGCAGTGAAAGCGGGGGCAGGGAGCAGTTCTTC
CASSESGGREQFF
>TRBV6-1|TRBJ2-2|once|TRBD2
TGTGCCAGCAGTGAAGCGGGAGGGGACACCGGGGAGCTGTTTTTT
CASSEAGGDTGELFF
>TRBV11-2|TRBJ2-1|NA|NA
TGTGCCAGCAGCTCTGTGAGGCGACGGAATGAGCAGTTCTTC
CASSSVRRRNEQFF
>TRBV7-6|TRBJ2-7|few|TRBD1
TGTGCCACCACAAGGGACAGGGGATCGTACGAGCAGTACTTC
CATTRDRGSYEQYF